The 25 T cell receptor beta chains below come from one sample, sequenced in a study of T-cell reconstitution after alpha-beta-depleted transplantation in children. The TCRbeta library was prepared with unique molecular identifiers. A single record per CDR3 protein comes from TCRdb applying MiXCR to the PCR reads. The sample lists about 420,000 distinct CDR3 sequences; around 9.9% were seen once. This sample comprised PBMCs from the stem cell graft donor, obtained from the stem cell graft. These receptors all stem from a human donor who donated a stem cell graft to a child with acute myeloid leukemia.

This clonotype was detected many times. This chain joins TRBV28 and TRBJ1-4; D remains unclear. V dropped 11 bases and J dropped 7 bases, with 11 bases sitting between them. Germline CDR1 MDHEN, CDR2 SYDVKM. CDR3 length equals 11 residues. CDR3 in amino acids: CASKDGEKLFF. The CDR3 DNA follows: TGTGCCTCAAAGGACGGTGAAAAACTGTTTTTT.

This clonotype showed up just a few times. The gene calls are TRBV20-1 and TRBJ2-7, with TRBD2 identical over 7 bases. Germline CDR1 and CDR2: DFQATT and SNEGSKA (reference sequence). Unmatched junction bases numbered 9, after V lost 6 bases and J lost 4 bases. The CDR3 spans 13 residues. CDR3 DNA: TGCAGTGCCCCCGCCGCGGGAGCGTACGAGCAGTACTTC. Its protein product is CSAPAAGAYEQYF.

This clonotype showed up just a few times. The chain uses TRBV29-1 and TRBJ2-7; 7 bases are shared with TRBD1. Germline trimming cut 0 bases from V and 3 bases from J; bases unmatched to any gene: 2. This CDR3 comprises 13 residues. Germline values: CDR1 SQVTM, CDR2 ANQGSEA. The CDR3 DNA sequence: TGCAGCGTTGAAGATCAGGGGGACTACGAGCAGTACTTC. This sequence encodes CSVEDQGDYEQYF.

This clonotype was detected ten times or more. The chain carries TRBV7-2 and TRBJ2-1; 10 positions agree with TRBD2. CDR1 is SGHTA and CDR2 is FQGNSA in the germline V gene. With V trimmed by 3 bases and J by 5 bases, 7 bases remained unmatched. The CDR3 loop spans 16 amino acids. Written as DNA, the CDR3 is TGTGCCAGCAGCTTCCTACCGGGACTAGCGAACAATGAGCAGTTCTTC. Translated, it gives CASSFLPGLANNEQFF.

V and J are TRBV29-1 and TRBJ2-5; 8 bases align to TRBD1. Germline V gives CDR1 SQVTM, CDR2 ANQGSEA. J gave up 3 bases and V 8 bases, and 8 bases lay outside the gene matches. The CDR3 runs 13 residues. The CDR3 nucleotides read TGCAGCTGGGGACAGGCCTTCAAAGAGACCCAGTACTTC. As protein: CSWGQAFKETQYF.

This clonotype occurred many times. J is TRBJ1-5 and V is TRBV10-3; TRBD1 aligns across 8 bases. With V trimmed by 7 bases and J by 6 bases, 8 bases remained unmatched. CDR1 is ENHRY, CDR2 SYGVKD, per germline. This CDR3 comprises 14 residues. Written as DNA, the CDR3 is TGTGCCATCACCAAGGACAGGGACGCTCAGCCCCAGCATTTT. It translates to CAITKDRDAQPQHF.

The chain carries TRBV29-1 and TRBJ1-1; no clear D. The germline V and J ends were trimmed by 2 bases and 0 bases, with 7 bases remaining between them. The CDR3 is 13 amino acids. CDR1 is SQVTM and CDR2 is ANQGSEA in the germline V gene. The CDR3 is CSVEKQLNTEAFF. The CDR3 bases are TGCAGCGTTGAAAAACAACTGAACACTGAAGCTTTCTTT.

This rearrangement joins TRBV7-2 to TRBJ2-2; 7 nucleotides line up with TRBD2. Trimming took 2 bases from V and 4 from J; bases not matched to a gene: 7. Germline V gene lookup returns CDR1 SGHTA and CDR2 FQGNSA. The CDR3 contains 16 residues. CDR3 loop: CASSLTAGASTGELFF. The CDR3 nucleotides read TGTGCCAGCAGCTTAACCGCGGGAGCGAGCACCGGGGAGCTGTTTTTT.

This clonotype came up a few times. V and J are TRBV15 and TRBJ2-1; TRBD2 matches 12 bases. Trimming cost V 1 base and J 5 bases; bases outside gene matches: 3. Looked up from germline, CDR1 is LNHNV and CDR2 is YYDKDF (reference sequence). The CDR3 runs to 16 residues. The CDR3: CATSRGLAGADNEQFF. For the CDR3, the DNA is TGTGCCACCAGCAGAGGACTAGCGGGGGCCGACAATGAGCAGTTCTTC. The variable domain in full, with the rest retrieved from reference TRBV15 and TRBJ2-1, is DAMVIQNPRYQVTQFGKPVTLSCSQTLNHNVMYWYQQKSSQAPKLLFHYYDKDFNNEADTPDNFQSRRPNTSFCFLDIRSPGLGDTAMYLCATSRGLAGADNEQFFGPGTRLTVL.

This clonotype was found a few times. The genes are TRBV4-3 and TRBJ2-5; a possible D gene is TRBD1 (6 bases). The CDR3 has 17 residues. V was pared by 4 bases and J by 1 base, with 19 bases between. Germline V gene data show CDR1 as LGHNA and CDR2 as YSLEER. CDR3 residues: CASSPGRGEGGQETQYF. The CDR3, as DNA: TGCGCCAGCAGCCCTGGACGTGGGGAAGGGGGCCAAGAGACCCAGTACTTC.

This clonotype was counted a few times. The chain recombines TRBV5-5 with TRBJ2-5; 9 bases line up with TRBD2. This CDR3 is 16 amino acids long. V lost 1 base and J lost 1; bases outside the gene matches: 5. CDR1 is SGHKS and CDR2 is YYEKEE in the germline V gene (reference sequence). The CDR3 DNA reads as TGTGCCAGCAGCTTGAGGCTAGCGGGGACCCAAGAGACCCAGTACTTC. This gives the protein CASSLRLAGTQETQYF.

This clonotype was seen more than once but under ten times. The chain has TRBV7-2 and TRBJ2-1, with 13 positions matching TRBD2. The CDR3 contains 16 residues. In germline, CDR1 is SGHTA, CDR2 FQGNSA. The J segment lost 8 bases and the V segment lost 2 bases, leaving 6 bases of the junction unmatched. The DNA for the CDR3 is TGTGCCAGCAGCTTAAGGGGACTAGCGGGATTAGATGAGCAGTTCTTC. Encoded protein: CASSLRGLAGLDEQFF.

This clonotype was found once. The chain carries TRBV12-3 or TRBV12-4 and TRBJ2-2, with a tentative D call TRBD1 (6 bases). Trimming took off 3 bases at V and 6 bases at J, with 11 bases between the two ends. CDR3 length: 14 residues. The CDR3 loop reads CASSFFEGAGELFF. CDR3 in DNA: TGTGCCAGCAGTTTTTTCGAGGGGGCCGGGGAGCTGTTTTTT.

This clonotype was seen at least ten times. The chain has TRBV11-2 and TRBJ1-4; TRBD1 matches at 11 bases. Germline CDR1 and CDR2: SGHAT and FQNNGV. V lost 5 bases and J lost 0; bases outside the gene matches: 8. This CDR3 spans 18 amino acids. In DNA, the CDR3 is TGTGCCAGCAGCCCAGGACAGGGGGCTTTTGCAACTAATGAAAAACTGTTTTTT. It translates to CASSPGQGAFATNEKLFF.

The CDR3 reads CASRLFSGRAEDTQYF. In nucleotides, the CDR3 is TGTGCCAGCAGATTATTTAGCGGGAGGGCCGAAGATACGCAGTATTTT. V gene TRBV7-9 combines with J gene TRBJ2-3; 11 bases are a match to TRBD2. With V trimmed by 6 bases and J by 5 bases, 10 bases remained unmatched. Per the germline V gene, CDR1 is SEHNR and CDR2 is FQNEAQ (reference sequence). The CDR3 consists of 16 residues.

J is TRBJ2-7 and V is TRBV27, with a weak D call TRBD1 (6 bases). Trimming cost V 0 bases and J 6 bases, with 12 bases left between them. The CDR3 runs 14 residues. CDR1 is MNHEY, CDR2 SMNVEV, per germline (reference sequence). The CDR3 is CASSLSGGYGEQYV. For the CDR3, the DNA is TGTGCCAGCAGTTTATCAGGGGGTTATGGCGAGCAGTACGTC.

The sample holds many counts of this clonotype. The chain uses TRBV6-4 and TRBJ2-2; D remains ambiguous. The germline gives CDR1 MRHNA, CDR2 SNTAGT. The CDR3 has 13 amino acids. V dropped 3 bases and J dropped 0 bases, with 2 bases sitting between them. The CDR3 spells CASSESNTGELFF. CDR3 sequence (DNA): TGTGCCAGCAGTGAATCGAACACCGGGGAGCTGTTTTTT.

This clonotype came up a few times. V usage is TRBV9 and J usage is TRBJ2-1, with 7 bases that match TRBD1. The germline V gene has CDR1 SGDLS and CDR2 YYNGEE. V was pared by 0 bases and J by 7 bases, with 7 bases of the junction left unmatched. The CDR3 totals 15 residues. The CDR3 loop reads CASSVDGRGHNEQFF. Here the CDR3 DNA reads TGTGCCAGCAGCGTAGATGGAAGGGGGCATAATGAGCAGTTCTTC.

Turning to this clonotype: With a much larger clone just one base away, this may be a read error. The chain has TRBV19 and TRBJ1-4; D not resolved. The V end was cut by 5 bases, the J end by 7 bases, with 11 bases between. There are 13 residues in the CDR3. CDR1 LNHDA and CDR2 SQIVND come from the germline V gene (reference sequence). This CDR3 reads CASSHTKGEKLFF. In nucleotides, the CDR3 is TGTGCCAGTAGTCACACGAAGGGTGAAAAACTGTTTTTT.

There are a few counts of this clonotype. The chain has TRBV12-3 or TRBV12-4 and TRBJ1-2; a weak D match, TRBD1 (6 bases). CDR3 size: 15 residues. Between the trimmed V and J ends, which lost 6 bases and 6 bases, there was a span of 20 bases. The CDR3 sequence is CASSVDSANWNGYTF. For the CDR3, the DNA is TGTGCCAGCAGCGTGGACAGCGCCAACTGGAATGGCTACACCTTC.

This clonotype was recorded a few times. This chain uses TRBV7-2 with TRBJ2-5; TRBD1 matches at 10 bases. The CDR3 is 17 residues long. CDR1 and CDR2 from the germline V gene are SGHTA and FQGNSA. Trimming removed 7 bases from V and 5 bases from J; junction bases left unmatched: 16. CDR3 bases: TGTGCCAGCAACAAGCCCGGGACAGGGGACAAAGCGGAGACCCAGTACTTC. This codes for CASNKPGTGDKAETQYF.

This clonotype appeared a few times. The chain links TRBV12-3 or TRBV12-4 to TRBJ1-1; D unresolved. This CDR3 contains 16 residues. V gave up 4 bases and J gave up 1 base, with 16 bases separating them. CDR3 bases: TGTGCCAGCAGTTACGACCTGGCGGGCGAGAACACTGAAGCTTTCTTT. As protein: CASSYDLAGENTEAFF.

The rearrangement links TRBV27 to TRBJ2-1, with 11 positions matching TRBD2. The CDR3 consists of 14 residues. CDR1 is MNHEY, CDR2 SMNVEV, per germline (reference sequence). Germline trimming cut 8 bases from V and 4 bases from J; bases unmatched to any gene: 4. CDR3 DNA sequence: TGTGCCAGCCATACTAGCGGGGGATACAATGAGCAGTTCTTC. This gives the protein CASHTSGGYNEQFF.

This clonotype was observed a few times. This sequence joins TRBV3-1 and TRBJ2-1; D possibly matches TRBD1 or TRBD2 (5 bases each). Trimming cost V 4 bases and J 2 bases, with 21 bases left between them. Germline V gene lookup returns CDR1 LGHDT and CDR2 YNNKEL (reference sequence). This CDR3 region has 18 residues. The CDR3 DNA reads as TGTGCCAGCAGCCCAAGTCCAACCGGGACCCTCCCCTACAATGAGCAGTTCTTC. Its protein is CASSPSPTGTLPYNEQFF.

V usage is TRBV21-1 and J usage is TRBJ2-3; the table's D call of TRBD2 was not tested on the DNA. TRBV21-1 corresponds to a pseudogene. This CDR3 spans 18 amino acids. The chain's CDR3 is CASSKDSSGGARTDTQYF. CDR3 sequence (DNA): TGTGCCAGCAGCAAAGATAGTAGCGGGGGGGCGCGCACAGATACGCAGTATTTT.